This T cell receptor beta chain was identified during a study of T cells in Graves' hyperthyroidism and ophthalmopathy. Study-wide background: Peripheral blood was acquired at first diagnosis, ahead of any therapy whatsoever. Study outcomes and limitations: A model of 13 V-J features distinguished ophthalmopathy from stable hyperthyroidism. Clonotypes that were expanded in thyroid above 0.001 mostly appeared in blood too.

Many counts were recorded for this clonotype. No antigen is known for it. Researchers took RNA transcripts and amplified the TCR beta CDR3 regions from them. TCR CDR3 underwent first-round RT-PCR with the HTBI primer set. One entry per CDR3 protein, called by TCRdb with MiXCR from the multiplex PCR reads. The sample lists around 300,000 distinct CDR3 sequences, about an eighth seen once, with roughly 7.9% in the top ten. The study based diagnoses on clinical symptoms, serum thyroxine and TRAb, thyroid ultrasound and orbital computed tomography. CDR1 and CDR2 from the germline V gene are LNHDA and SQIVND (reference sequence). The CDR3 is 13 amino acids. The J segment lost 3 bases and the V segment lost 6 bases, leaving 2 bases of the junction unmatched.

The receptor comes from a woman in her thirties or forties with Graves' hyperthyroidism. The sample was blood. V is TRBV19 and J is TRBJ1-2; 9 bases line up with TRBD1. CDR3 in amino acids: CASRGTGHYGYTF. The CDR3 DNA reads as TGTGCCAGTAGAGGGACAGGGCACTATGGCTACACCTTC.